Listed below are T cell receptor beta chains from one sample, sequenced in a study of T cell repertoires in cytomegalovirus infection. These receptors have no identified antigens. TCRdb reprocessed the reads with MiXCR, giving one entry per CDR3 protein. The sample contains about 920,000 distinct CDR3 sequences, roughly 30% of which appear only once. The starting material was cultured CD8+ T cells from PBMCs, obtained from culture after CMV antigen stimulation. These receptors all stem from a human donor in good health (CMV status not recorded). Some clones in this sample may be carry-over from other donors' samples. Both conserved end residues are part of each CDR3. The D gene is left open where the match is weak. Clone size, where shown, is once, few, many, or a class for clones that have expanded.

V gene	D gene	clone size	J gene	CDR3 protein	CDR3 DNA
TRBV5-6	.	.	TRBJ1-1	CASNQTGGAGGLGAEAFF	TGTGCCAGCAACCAAACTGGGGGCGCGGGCGGGTTAGGCGCTGAAGCTTTCTTT
TRBV7-2	.	many	TRBJ2-5	CASSLDLPDAVRQETQYF	TGTGCCAGCAGCTTAGACCTCCCGGACGCTGTTCGCCAAGAGACCCAGTACTTC
TRBV7-9	.	few	TRBJ1-1	CASSATGTLRAFF	TGTGCCAGCAGCGCCACCGGGACACTTAGGGCTTTCTTT
TRBV29-1	.	few	TRBJ2-1	CSFCALALSEQFF	TGCAGCTTTTGCGCCCTAGCCCTCAGTGAGCAGTTCTTC
TRBV6-6	.	.	TRBJ1-1	CASTPGGFEAFF	TGTGCCAGCACCCCGGGGGGGTTTGAAGCTTTCTTT
TRBV11-3	TRBD1	.	TRBJ1-2	CASNLTGEANYDYTF	TGTGCCAGCAACCTAACAGGGGAGGCTAACTATGACTACACCTTC
TRBV20-1	.	.	TRBJ1-4	CSARDQGWKKLFF	TGCAGTGCTAGGGATCAAGGGTGGAAAAAACTGTTTTTT
TRBV9	.	.	TRBJ2-1	CASGGANEQFF	TGTGCCAGCGGGGGGGCGAATGAGCAGTTCTTC
TRBV7-6	TRBD1	few	TRBJ2-1	CASSKTEGTDNNEQFF	TGTGCCAGCAGCAAGACCGAGGGGACAGATAACAATGAGCAGTTCTTC
TRBV13	.	.	TRBJ2-2	CASRDRTSFTGELFF	TGTGCCAGCAGGGACAGGACTAGTTTCACCGGGGAGCTGTTTTTT
TRBV7-8	.	many	TRBJ2-7	CASSLTPLYEQYF	TGTGCCAGCAGCTTGACCCCACTCTACGAGCAGTACTTC
TRBV10-3	.	.	TRBJ1-5	CAISGDVNQPQHF	TGTGCCATCAGTGGGGACGTCAATCAGCCCCAGCATTTT
TRBV5-4	.	.	TRBJ2-5	CASSLETAQETQYF	TGTGCCAGCAGCTTGGAGACAGCTCAAGAGACCCAGTACTTC
TRBV13	.	.	TRBJ1-4	CASSFRTSNEKLFF	TGTGCCAGCAGCTTCAGGACCTCTAATGAAAAACTGTTTTTT
TRBV19	.	few	TRBJ1-1	CASSIPPKGRKNTEAFF	TGTGCCAGTAGTATCCCCCCAAAGGGGAGGAAAAACACTGAAGCTTTCTTT
TRBV7-2	TRBD2	few	TRBJ2-1	CASSFAPGGYEQFF	TGTGCCAGCAGCTTTGCTCCGGGGGGGTATGAGCAGTTCTTC
TRBV6-6	.	.	TRBJ2-7	CASKPGGYYEQYF	TGTGCCAGCAAGCCTGGCGGCTACTACGAGCAGTACTTC
TRBV4-2	.	.	TRBJ1-5	CASSQDEGNQPQHF	TGTGCCAGCAGCCAAGATGAAGGAAATCAGCCCCAGCATTTT
TRBV27	.	few	TRBJ1-2	CASSFDRVGGYTF	TGTGCCAGCAGTTTTGATAGGGTCGGTGGCTACACCTTC
TRBV6-6	TRBD2	.	TRBJ2-5	CASSLLELAGGETQYF	TGTGCCAGCAGCCTTCTTGAACTAGCGGGGGGAGAGACCCAGTACTTC
TRBV28	.	.	TRBJ2-3	CASRIWVPGFRADTQYF	TGTGCCAGCAGAATTTGGGTTCCAGGTTTTAGGGCGGATACGCAGTATTTT
TRBV6-1	.	few	TRBJ2-1	CASSVGGPYNEQFF	TGTGCCAGCAGTGTTGGGGGCCCCTACAATGAGCAGTTCTTC
TRBV12-3/TRBV12-4	TRBD1	few	TRBJ2-7	CASSISGQGTYEQYF	TGTGCCAGCAGCATTAGCGGACAGGGCACCTACGAGCAGTACTTC
TRBV4-3	.	.	TRBJ1-2	CASSQDWGFKGYTF	TGCGCCAGCAGCCAAGATTGGGGGTTTAAGGGCTACACCTTC
TRBV6-6	TRBD1	few	TRBJ2-1	CASSYPSMTGLYNEQFF	TGTGCCAGCAGTTACCCTTCAATGACAGGGCTTTACAATGAGCAGTTCTTC
TRBV28	.	many	TRBJ2-1	CASSRSLGRLVDNEQFF	TGTGCCAGCAGTCGCTCTCTCGGCAGGCTCGTGGACAATGAGCAGTTCTTC
TRBV19	TRBD1	.	TRBJ1-5	CASSTRTGGNQPQHF	TGTGCCAGTAGTACCCGGACAGGGGGAAATCAGCCCCAGCATTTT
TRBV20-1	.	.	TRBJ2-5	CSARDPPSALGTQYF	TGCAGTGCTAGAGATCCGCCTAGCGCACTCGGGACCCAGTACTTC
TRBV5-1	.	.	TRBJ2-3	CASIGGTADTQYF	TGCGCCAGCATCGGGGGAACCGCGGATACGCAGTATTTT
TRBV19	.	.	TRBJ2-7	CASSSAPGVYEQYF	TGTGCCAGTAGTAGCGCTCCGGGAGTCTACGAGCAGTACTTC
TRBV20-1	TRBD1	.	TRBJ2-3	CSPRDRGSTDTQYF	TGCAGTCCCCGGGACAGGGGTAGCACAGATACGCAGTATTTT
TRBV27	TRBD1	few	TRBJ1-4	CASSLSGDRGRSNEKLFF	TGTGCCAGCAGTTTATCCGGGGACAGGGGGAGATCTAATGAAAAACTGTTTTTT
TRBV7-6	.	few	TRBJ1-5	CASSSLQGPVDQPQHF	TGTGCCAGCAGCTCTTTACAGGGCCCGGTAGATCAGCCCCAGCATTTT
TRBV19	.	.	TRBJ1-1	CASNIGGITEAFF	TGTGCCAGTAACATCGGGGGGATCACTGAAGCTTTCTTT
TRBV11-2	.	.	TRBJ1-3	CASSLSTSGNTIYF	TGTGCCAGCAGCTTATCGACCTCTGGAAACACCATATATTTT
TRBV11-2	.	.	TRBJ1-1	CASSLWKGDTEAFF	TGTGCCAGCAGCTTATGGAAGGGGGATACTGAAGCTTTCTTT
TRBV7-8	TRBD1	few	TRBJ2-2	CASSFGQGPVGTGELFF	TGTGCCAGCAGCTTTGGACAGGGCCCTGTGGGCACCGGGGAGCTGTTTTTT
TRBV4-1	TRBD2	few	TRBJ2-2	CASSRAGTSGGAITGELFF	TGCGCCAGCAGCCGCGCCGGGACTAGCGGGGGGGCTATCACCGGGGAGCTGTTTTTT
TRBV6-5	.	.	TRBJ1-1	CASSYSSAEAFF	TGTGCCAGCAGTTACTCGTCGGCTGAAGCTTTCTTT
TRBV6-1	TRBD1	few	TRBJ2-1	CASSSSTGVPYNEQFF	TGTGCCAGCAGTTCTTCCACAGGGGTCCCTTACAATGAGCAGTTCTTC
TRBV5-5	.	.	TRBJ1-1	CASSLHYGNTEAFF	TGTGCCAGCAGCCTTCACTATGGGAACACTGAAGCTTTCTTT
TRBV6-1	TRBD2	few	TRBJ2-5	CASSEATLAGVSQETQYF	TGTGCCAGCAGTGAAGCGACGCTAGCGGGGGTTTCCCAAGAGACCCAGTACTTC
TRBV6-1	.	.	TRBJ2-2	CASSEVSPNTGELFF	TGTGCCAGCAGTGAAGTTAGCCCGAACACCGGGGAGCTGTTTTTT
TRBV10-2	.	few	TRBJ1-5	CASSAHGSNQPQHF	TGCGCCAGCAGTGCGCACGGGAGCAATCAGCCCCAGCATTTT
TRBV5-1	.	few	TRBJ1-1	CASSLTSGLNTEAFF	TGCGCCAGCAGCTTGACCTCAGGGCTGAACACTGAAGCTTTCTTT
TRBV19	.	.	TRBJ2-3	CAGSIDGQGSVDTQYF	TGTGCCGGTAGTATAGATGGGCAGGGGAGTGTCGATACGCAGTATTTT
TRBV7-6	.	.	TRBJ2-5	CASSLPSGSAETQYF	TGTGCCAGCAGCCTGCCTTCGGGTAGCGCAGAGACCCAGTACTTC
TRBV20-1	.	once	TRBJ1-5	CSALNREDGEPQHF	TGCAGTGCTCTCAACAGGGAGGATGGAGAGCCCCAGCATTTT
TRBV9	.	.	TRBJ1-5	CASSVARNSNQPQHF	TGTGCCAGCAGCGTAGCGAGAAACAGCAATCAGCCCCAGCATTTT
TRBV19	TRBD1	many	TRBJ2-1	CASSLLSPWTGGYNEQFF	TGTGCCAGTAGTCTTCTGAGTCCCTGGACAGGGGGGTACAATGAGCAGTTCTTC